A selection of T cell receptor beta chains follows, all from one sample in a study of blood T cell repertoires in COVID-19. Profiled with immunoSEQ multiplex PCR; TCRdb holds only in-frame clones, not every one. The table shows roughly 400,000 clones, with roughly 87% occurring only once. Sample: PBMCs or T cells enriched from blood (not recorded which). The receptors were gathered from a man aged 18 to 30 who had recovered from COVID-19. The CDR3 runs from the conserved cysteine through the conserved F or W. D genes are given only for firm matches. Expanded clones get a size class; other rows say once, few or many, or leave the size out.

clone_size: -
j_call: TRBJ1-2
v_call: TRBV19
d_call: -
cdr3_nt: TGTGCCAGTAATGGAGTCCAGTATGGCTACACCTTC
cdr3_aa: CASNGVQYGYTF

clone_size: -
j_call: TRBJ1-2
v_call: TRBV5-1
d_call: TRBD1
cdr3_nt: TGCGCCAGCAGCCTACCGGGACAGCTTAACTATGGCTACACCTTC
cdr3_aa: CASSLPGQLNYGYTF

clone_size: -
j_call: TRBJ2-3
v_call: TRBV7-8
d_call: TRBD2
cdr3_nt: TGTGCCAGCAGCTTCGGACTAGCGGAGCTCACAGATACGCAGTATTTT
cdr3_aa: CASSFGLAELTDTQYF

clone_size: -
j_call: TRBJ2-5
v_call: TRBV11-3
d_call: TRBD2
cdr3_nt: TGTGCCAGCAGCTTAGACGGCGGGGGGGCGGAGACCCAGTACTTC
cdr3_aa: CASSLDGGGAETQYF

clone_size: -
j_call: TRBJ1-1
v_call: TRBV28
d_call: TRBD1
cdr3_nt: TGTGCCAGCAGTTTATTTGGGGACAGACTGAACACTGAAGCTTTCTTT
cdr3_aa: CASSLFGDRLNTEAFF

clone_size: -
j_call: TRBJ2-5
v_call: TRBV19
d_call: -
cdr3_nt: TGTGCCAGTAGACCGGGCTGGCAGGGGTCTTTAGAGACCCAGTACTTC
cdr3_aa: CASRPGWQGSLETQYF

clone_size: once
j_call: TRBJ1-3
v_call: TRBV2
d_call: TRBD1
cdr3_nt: TGTGCCAGCAGGGGACAGAGCTCTGGAAACACCATATATTTT
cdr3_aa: CASRGQSSGNTIYF

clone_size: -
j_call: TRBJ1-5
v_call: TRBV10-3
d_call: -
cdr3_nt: TGTGCCACCAGACAGGACACCAAGCCCCAGCATTTT
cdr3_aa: CATRQDTKPQHF

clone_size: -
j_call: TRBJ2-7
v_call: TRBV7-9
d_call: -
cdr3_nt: TGTGCCAGCAGCCCGCGACAGGATGGCGAGCAGTACTTC
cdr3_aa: CASSPRQDGEQYF

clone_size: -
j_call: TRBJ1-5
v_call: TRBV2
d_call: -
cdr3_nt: TGTGCCAGCAGTGACAGTTATAGCAATCAGCCCCAGCATTTT
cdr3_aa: CASSDSYSNQPQHF

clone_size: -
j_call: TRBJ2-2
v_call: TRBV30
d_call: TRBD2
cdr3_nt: TGTGCCTGGAGATCGAGCGGGAGAGGGAATTTCGGGGAGCTGTTTTTT
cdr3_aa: CAWRSSGRGNFGELFF

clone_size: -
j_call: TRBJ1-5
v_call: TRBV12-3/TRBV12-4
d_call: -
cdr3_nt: TGTGCCAGCAGTTATGGAGGCAATCAGCCCCAGCATTTT
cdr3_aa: CASSYGGNQPQHF

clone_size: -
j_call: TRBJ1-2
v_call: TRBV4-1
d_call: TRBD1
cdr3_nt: TGCGCCAGCAGCCAAGATGGGACAGGGGGCGGGTACCGTGGCTATGGCTACACCTTC
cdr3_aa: CASSQDGTGGGYRGYGYTF

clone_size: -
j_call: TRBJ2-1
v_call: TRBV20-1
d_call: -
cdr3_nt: TGCAGGGTCTCGCGGCGTATGGAGCAGTTCTTC
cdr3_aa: CRVSRRMEQFF

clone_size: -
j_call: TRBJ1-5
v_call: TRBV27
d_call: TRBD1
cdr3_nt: TGTGCCAGCAGCCGGACAGGGGACGATCAGCCCCAGCATTTT
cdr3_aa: CASSRTGDDQPQHF

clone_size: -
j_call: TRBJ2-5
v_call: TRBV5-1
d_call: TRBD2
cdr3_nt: TGCGCCAGCAGTCAACTAGCGGGGGCCCAAGAGACCCAGTACTTC
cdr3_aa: CASSQLAGAQETQYF

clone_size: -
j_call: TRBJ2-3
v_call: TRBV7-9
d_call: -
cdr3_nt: TGTGCCAGCAGCTTGGCTCTCCGGGGAGATACGCAGTATTTT
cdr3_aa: CASSLALRGDTQYF

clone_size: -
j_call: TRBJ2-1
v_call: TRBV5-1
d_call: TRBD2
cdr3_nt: TGCGCCAGCAGCTTGAGCGGGGGCCCTAGCTCCTACAATGAGCAGTTCTTC
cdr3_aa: CASSLSGGPSSYNEQFF

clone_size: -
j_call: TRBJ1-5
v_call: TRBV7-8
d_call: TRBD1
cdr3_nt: TGTGCCAGCAGCTTAGGGCAGGGGGCTAGCAATCAGCCCCAGCATTTT
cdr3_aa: CASSLGQGASNQPQHF

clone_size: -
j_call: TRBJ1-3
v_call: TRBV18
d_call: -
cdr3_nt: TGTGCCAGCTCGGGACAAGCTACTGGAAACACCATATATTTT
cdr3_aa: CASSGQATGNTIYF

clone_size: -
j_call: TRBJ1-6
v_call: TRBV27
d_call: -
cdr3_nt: TGTGCCAGCAGTTTAACAAAAACCTATAATTCACCCCTCCACTTT
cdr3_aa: CASSLTKTYNSPLHF

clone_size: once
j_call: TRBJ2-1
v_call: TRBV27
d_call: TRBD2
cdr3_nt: TGTGCCAGCAGTCCCACGGTGCGGGAGGGTTTGGATGAGCAGTTCTTC
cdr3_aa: CASSPTVREGLDEQFF

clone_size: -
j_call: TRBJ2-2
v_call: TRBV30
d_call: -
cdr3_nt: TGTGCCTGGACTATACAGGGACCCGGGGAGCTGTTTTTT
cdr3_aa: CAWTIQGPGELFF

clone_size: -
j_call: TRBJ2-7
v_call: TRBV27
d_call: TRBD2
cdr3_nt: TGTGCCAGCAGTCCCTTTTGGGGGGGGAGCTCCTACGAGCAGTACTTC
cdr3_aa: CASSPFWGGSSYEQYF

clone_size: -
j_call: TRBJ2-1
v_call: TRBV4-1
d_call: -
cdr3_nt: TGCGCCAGCAGCCATGGGGACAAGTACAATGAGCAGTTCTTC
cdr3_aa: CASSHGDKYNEQFF

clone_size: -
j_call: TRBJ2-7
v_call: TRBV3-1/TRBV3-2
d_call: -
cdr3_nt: TGTGCCAGCAGCCCCTTGAGTTCCGAGCAGTACTTC
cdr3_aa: CASSPLSSEQYF

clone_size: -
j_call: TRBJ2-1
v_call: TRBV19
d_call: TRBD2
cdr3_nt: TGTGCCAGTAGTACGGCGGGAGGCCACAATGAGCAGTTCTTC
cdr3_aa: CASSTAGGHNEQFF

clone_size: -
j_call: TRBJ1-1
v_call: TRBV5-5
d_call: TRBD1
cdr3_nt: TGTGCCAGCAGGGGCCCGGGACAGGGAAAGGGAGCTTTCTTT
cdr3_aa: CASRGPGQGKGAFF

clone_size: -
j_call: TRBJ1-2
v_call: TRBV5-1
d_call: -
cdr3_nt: TGCGCCAGCAGCTTGCGTACGGGTGGCTACACCTTC
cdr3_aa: CASSLRTGGYTF

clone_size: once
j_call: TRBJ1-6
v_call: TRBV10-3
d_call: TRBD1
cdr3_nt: TGTGCCATCAGTGAGGGACAGGCGAATTCACCCCTCCACTTT
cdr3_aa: CAISEGQANSPLHF

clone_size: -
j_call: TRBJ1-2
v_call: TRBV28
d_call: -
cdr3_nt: TGTGCCAGCGCCTCCCCCGGGACACAACCTAACTATGGCTACACCTTC
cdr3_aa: CASASPGTQPNYGYTF

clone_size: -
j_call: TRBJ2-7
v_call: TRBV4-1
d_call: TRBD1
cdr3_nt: TGCGCCAGCAGCCAAGGGACAGGGGGCGGTTACGAGCAGTACTTC
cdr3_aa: CASSQGTGGGYEQYF

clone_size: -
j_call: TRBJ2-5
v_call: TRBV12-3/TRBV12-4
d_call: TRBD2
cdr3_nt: TGTGCCAGCAGTTTGACTAGCGGGTCCCCCCAGTACTTC
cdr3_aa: CASSLTSGSPQYF

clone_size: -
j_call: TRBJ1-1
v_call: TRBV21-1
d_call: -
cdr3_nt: TGTGCCAGCAGCATCAGGGGGTCTGAAGCTTTCTTT
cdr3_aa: CASSIRGSEAFF

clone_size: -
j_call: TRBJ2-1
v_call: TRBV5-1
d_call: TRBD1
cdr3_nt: TGCGCCAGCAGCTTGGTGGGACAGACAAACAATGAGCAGTTCTTC
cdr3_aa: CASSLVGQTNNEQFF

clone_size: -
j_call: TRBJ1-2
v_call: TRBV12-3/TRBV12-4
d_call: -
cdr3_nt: TGTGCCAGCAGTTTTCAACAGGTTGGCTACACCTTC
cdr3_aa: CASSFQQVGYTF

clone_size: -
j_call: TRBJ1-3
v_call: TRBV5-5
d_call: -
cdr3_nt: TGTGCCAGCAGAACGACAGGCCCTGGAAACACCATATATTTT
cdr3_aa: CASRTTGPGNTIYF

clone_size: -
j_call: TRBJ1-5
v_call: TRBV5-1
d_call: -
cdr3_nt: TGCGCCAGCAGCTTTACCGGGGAACGCAATCAGCCCCAGCATTTT
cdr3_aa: CASSFTGERNQPQHF